Detailed here is one T cell receptor (beta chain). This specimen comes from a study of T cells after posttransplantation cyclophosphamide. The CDR3 spans 15 residues. The ends were cut back, 7 bases at V and 0 bases at J, with 15 bases in the middle. Germline assignment: CDR1 MNHEY and CDR2 SVGAGI. The protocol was immunoSEQ multiplex PCR, while the TCRdb copy is restricted to in-frame clones and leaves out a portion. The sample includes 15,000 to 20,000 clones, around 87% of them seen just once. Controls had myeloablative marrow grafts with methotrexate and calcineurin inhibitor, sampled at 1 year. The clonotype comes from a male patient in his fifties or sixties who received an allogeneic stem cell transplant from an unrelated donor, was CMV-positive, and had chronic GVHD only. Some T cells here may be from the graft donor. V gene TRBV6-5 combines with J gene TRBJ1-1; D is unclear. Sequencing used PBMCs, obtained after an allogeneic stem cell transplant with a calcineurin inhibitor and methotrexate. CDR3 nucleotides: TGTGCCAGCATCCTACGGGAGAATTTGAACACTGAAGCTTTCTTT. Translated, it gives CASILRENLNTEAFF.